This is a list of T cell receptor beta chains from one sample in a study of T cells in Graves' hyperthyroidism and ophthalmopathy. TCRdb reprocessed the multiplex PCR reads via MiXCR and lists one record per CDR3 protein. Here the sample spans about 360,000 distinct CDR3 sequences, more than 20% being singletons. Sequenced material: blood. These TCRs come from a man aged 50 or older with Graves' hyperthyroidism. Both conserved end residues are trimmed from each CDR3. D genes are given only for firm matches.

d_call | j_call | v_call | cdr3_aa
- | TRBJ1-2 | TRBV18 | ASSPTGQYGYT
- | TRBJ1-2 | TRBV29-1 | SGLWNYGYT
TRBD1 | TRBJ2-3 | TRBV24-1 | ATSDSGQGMADTQY
- | TRBJ2-2 | TRBV14 | ASSRWDTLTGELF
- | TRBJ2-5 | TRBV6-1 | ASSEWDGQQETQY
- | TRBJ2-1 | TRBV3-1 | ASSQEDPYHDNEQF
TRBD2 | TRBJ2-1 | TRBV7-3 | ASSQVRGGYNEQF
- | TRBJ2-1 | TRBV6-2/TRBV6-3 | ASKEMDKGPEQF
TRBD1 | TRBJ2-2 | TRBV24-1 | ATSEQGSTGELF
TRBD1 | TRBJ1-1 | TRBV19 | ASSIGTGDMNTEAF
- | TRBJ1-1 | TRBV6-1 | ASRDGTLGTEAF
TRBD1 | TRBJ1-4 | TRBV12-3/TRBV12-4 | ASRSTGAAKLF
- | TRBJ1-1 | TRBV20-1 | SADPRPGRGVGEAF
- | TRBJ2-3 | TRBV7-8 | ASSPGSQADTQY
- | TRBJ2-1 | TRBV6-9 | ASNYRRGANEQF
TRBD1 | TRBJ2-7 | TRBV9 | ASSVEGTGGFYEQY
TRBD2 | TRBJ2-5 | TRBV9 | ASGASGRGAQY
- | TRBJ1-1 | TRBV2 | ASSFGSENTEAF
- | TRBJ1-6 | TRBV27 | ASSLGEGTSPLH
- | TRBJ2-1 | TRBV7-9 | ASSVGQPHEQF
- | TRBJ1-5 | TRBV3-1 | ASSRADSNQPQH
- | TRBJ1-1 | TRBV3-1 | ASSQSTGAF
- | TRBJ1-5 | TRBV28 | ASSLSLPLH
- | TRBJ2-2 | TRBV5-5 | ASSHARVKTGELF
TRBD2 | TRBJ2-1 | TRBV4-1 | ASSQVTSGRRNEQF
TRBD2 | TRBJ2-1 | TRBV12-3/TRBV12-4 | ASSRGDYNYEQF
- | TRBJ2-7 | TRBV5-6 | ASSLANEQY
- | TRBJ2-1 | TRBV7-2 | ASSRYGPQGAYNEQF
- | TRBJ2-7 | TRBV5-4 | ASSLEGQGGEQY
- | TRBJ2-1 | TRBV18 | ASSVERMNEQF
- | TRBJ1-2 | TRBV11-2 | ASSLRVVHPYGYT
TRBD2 | TRBJ2-5 | TRBV12-3/TRBV12-4 | ASMLAGAGGETQY
- | TRBJ2-1 | TRBV12-3/TRBV12-4 | AGSFTGNNEQF
- | TRBJ2-1 | TRBV5-6 | ASSVLAGLGRGEQF
- | TRBJ1-1 | TRBV11-2 | ASSLDPRHLEAF
TRBD1 | TRBJ2-7 | TRBV24-1 | ATSDTRQGAREQY